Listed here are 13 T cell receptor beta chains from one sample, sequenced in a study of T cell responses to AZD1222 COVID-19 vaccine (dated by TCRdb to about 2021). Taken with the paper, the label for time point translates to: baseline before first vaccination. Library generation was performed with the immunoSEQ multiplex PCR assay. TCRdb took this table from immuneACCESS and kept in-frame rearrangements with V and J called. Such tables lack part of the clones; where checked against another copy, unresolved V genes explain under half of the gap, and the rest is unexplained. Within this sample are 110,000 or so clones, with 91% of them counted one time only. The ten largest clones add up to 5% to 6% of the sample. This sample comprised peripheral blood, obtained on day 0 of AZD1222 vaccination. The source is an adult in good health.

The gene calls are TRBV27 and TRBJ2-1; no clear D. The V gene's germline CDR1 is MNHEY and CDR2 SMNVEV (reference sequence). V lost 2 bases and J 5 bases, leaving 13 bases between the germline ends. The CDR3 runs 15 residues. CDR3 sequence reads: CASSLPQKTHNEQFF. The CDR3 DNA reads TGTGCCAGCAGTTTACCTCAAAAGACCCACAATGAGCAGTTCTTC.

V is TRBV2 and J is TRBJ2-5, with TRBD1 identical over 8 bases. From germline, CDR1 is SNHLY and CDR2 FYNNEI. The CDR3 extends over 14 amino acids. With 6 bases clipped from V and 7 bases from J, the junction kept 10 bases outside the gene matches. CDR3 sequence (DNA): TGTGCCAGCAGCCGGGACAGGCCCTCGGGGACCCAGTACTTC. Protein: CASSRDRPSGTQYF.

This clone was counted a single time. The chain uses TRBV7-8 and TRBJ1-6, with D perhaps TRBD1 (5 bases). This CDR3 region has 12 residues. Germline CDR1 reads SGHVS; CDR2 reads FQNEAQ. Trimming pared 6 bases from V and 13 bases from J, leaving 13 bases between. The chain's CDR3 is CASRGRDRPLHF. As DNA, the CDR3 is TGTGCCAGCAGGGGCAGGGACCGTCCCCTCCACTTT. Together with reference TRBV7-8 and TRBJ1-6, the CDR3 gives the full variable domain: GAGVSQSPRYKVAKRGQDVALRCDPISGHVSLFWYQQALGQGPEFLTYFQNEAQLDKSGLPSDRFFAERPEGSVSTLKIQRTQQEDSAVYLCASRGRDRPLHFGNGTRLTVT.

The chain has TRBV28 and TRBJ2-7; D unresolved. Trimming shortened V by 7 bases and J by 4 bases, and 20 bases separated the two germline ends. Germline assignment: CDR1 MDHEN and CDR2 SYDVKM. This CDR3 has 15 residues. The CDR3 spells CASTSPGRLGYEQYF. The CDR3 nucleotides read TGTGCCAGCACCTCACCCGGTCGGTTGGGTTACGAGCAGTACTTC.

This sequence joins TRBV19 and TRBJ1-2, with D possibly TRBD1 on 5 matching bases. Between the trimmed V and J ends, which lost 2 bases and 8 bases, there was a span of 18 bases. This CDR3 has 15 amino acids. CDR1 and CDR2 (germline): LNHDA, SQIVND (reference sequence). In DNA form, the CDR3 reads TGTGCCAGTAGTATAAATCGGGGCGTTTCAGTCGGCTACACCTTC. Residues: CASSINRGVSVGYTF.

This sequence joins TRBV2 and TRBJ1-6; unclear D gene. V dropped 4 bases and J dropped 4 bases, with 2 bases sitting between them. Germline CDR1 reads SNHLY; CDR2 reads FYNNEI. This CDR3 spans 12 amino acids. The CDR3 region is CASSGYNSPLHF. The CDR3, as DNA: TGTGCCAGCAGTGGGTATAATTCACCCCTCCACTTT.

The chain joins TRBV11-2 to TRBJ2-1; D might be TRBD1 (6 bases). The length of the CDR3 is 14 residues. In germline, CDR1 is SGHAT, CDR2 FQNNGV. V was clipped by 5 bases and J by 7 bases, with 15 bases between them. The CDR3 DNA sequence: TGTGCCAGCAGCAGCCCAGGACAGAGGAATGAGCAGTTCTTC. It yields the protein CASSSPGQRNEQFF.

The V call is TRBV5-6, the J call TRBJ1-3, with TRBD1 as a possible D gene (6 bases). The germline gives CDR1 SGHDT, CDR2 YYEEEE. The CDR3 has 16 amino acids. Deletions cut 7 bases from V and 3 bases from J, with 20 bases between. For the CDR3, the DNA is TGTGCCAGCTCCCGAGTGTTGGACAGAATTGGAAACACCATATATTTT. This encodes CASSRVLDRIGNTIYF.

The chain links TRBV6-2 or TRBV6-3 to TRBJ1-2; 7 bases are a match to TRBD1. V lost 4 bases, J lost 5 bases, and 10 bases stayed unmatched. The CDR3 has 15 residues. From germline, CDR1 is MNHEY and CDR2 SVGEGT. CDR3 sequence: CASSSHDRDLYGYTF. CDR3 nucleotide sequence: TGTGCCAGCAGTTCCCATGACAGGGATCTTTATGGCTACACCTTC.

The CDR3 DNA follows: TGTGCCAGCAGTTACTTTACGGGACGAGGAGGCGAGCAGTACTTC. Translating it yields CASSYFTGRGGEQYF. The J gene is TRBJ2-7, the V gene TRBV6-6; D possibly matches TRBD1 or TRBD2 (5 bases each). V gave up 1 base and J gave up 6 bases, with 16 bases separating them. Germline CDR1 is MNHNY and CDR2 is SVGAGI (reference sequence). The CDR3 extends over 15 amino acids.

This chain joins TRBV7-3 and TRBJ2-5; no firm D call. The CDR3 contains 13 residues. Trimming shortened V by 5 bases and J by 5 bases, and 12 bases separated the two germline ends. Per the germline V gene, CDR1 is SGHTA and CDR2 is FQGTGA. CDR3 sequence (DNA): TGTGCCAGCAGCCTCACCCGTCAGGAGACCCAGTACTTC. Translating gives CASSLTRQETQYF. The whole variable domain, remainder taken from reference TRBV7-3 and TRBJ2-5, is GAGVSQTPSNKVTEKGKYVELRCDPISGHTALYWYRQSLGQGPEFLIYFQGTGAADDSGLPNDRFFAVRPEGSVSTLKIQRTERGDSAVYLCASSLTRQETQYFGPGTRLLVL.

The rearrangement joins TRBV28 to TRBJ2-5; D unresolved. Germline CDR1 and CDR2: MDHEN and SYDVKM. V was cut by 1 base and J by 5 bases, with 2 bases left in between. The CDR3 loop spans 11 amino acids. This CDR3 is CASSLSETQYF. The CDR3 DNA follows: TGTGCCAGCAGTTTATCGGAGACCCAGTACTTC.

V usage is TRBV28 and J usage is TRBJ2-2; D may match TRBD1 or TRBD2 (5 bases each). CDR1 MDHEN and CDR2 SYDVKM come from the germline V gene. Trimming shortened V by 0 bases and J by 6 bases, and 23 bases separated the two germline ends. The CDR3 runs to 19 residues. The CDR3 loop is CASSLWWVGDVGDPGELFF. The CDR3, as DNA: TGTGCCAGCAGTTTATGGTGGGTAGGGGACGTCGGGGACCCCGGGGAGCTGTTTTTT.